These 4 T cell receptor beta chains were sequenced from one sample in a study. Cells sorted as Tregs were CD4+, CD25+ and CD127-/low. MiXCR, applied by TCRdb to the 5' RACE reads, yields one record per CDR3 protein. The table lists about 57,000 distinct CDR3 sequences, about 28% of them singletons. The sequenced sample was tumor-infiltrating Tregs sorted from the breast tumor. The receptors stem from a female donor with breast cancer.

This clonotype was seen only once. The chain combines TRBV7-3 with TRBJ2-3; possibly TRBD1 for D (6 bases). V lost 0 bases to trimming and J lost 6 bases, with 10 bases between them. Germline CDR1 SGHTA, CDR2 FQGTGA. There are 14 residues in the CDR3. This CDR3 is CASSLTGHGDTQYF. The CDR3 nucleotides read TGTGCCAGCAGCTTAACGGGACATGGGGATACGCAGTATTTT.

This clonotype was detected ten times or more. This sequence joins TRBV5-1 and TRBJ2-1, with TRBD1 as a possible D gene (6 bases). Germline loops: CDR1 SGHRS, CDR2 YFSETQ. V gave up 3 bases and J gave up 0 bases, with 10 bases separating them. There are 15 residues in the CDR3. The DNA for the CDR3 is TGCGCCAGCAGCTACAGGGCCAGCTCCTACAATGAGCAGTTCTTC. Encoded protein: CASSYRASSYNEQFF.

A remark on this clonotype: The junction departs from germline at one end; a sequencing error may be responsible. The chain employs TRBV27 and TRBJ2-7; D might be TRBD1 (6 bases). The germline gives CDR1 MNHEY, CDR2 SMNVEV (reference sequence). CDR3 length equals 14 residues. The CDR3, as DNA: TGTACCAGCAGTTTAAGGGACATGACCCACGAGCAGTACTTC. It codes for CTSSLRDMTHEQYF.

This clonotype was counted only a few times. The chain recombines TRBV5-1 with TRBJ1-6; TRBD1 matches at 8 bases. The CDR3 totals 16 residues. Losses at the gene ends were 0 bases for V and 5 bases for J; bases not matched to a gene: 4. Germline CDR1 reads SGHRS; CDR2 reads YFSETQ. The CDR3 DNA reads TGCGCCAGCAGCTTGGATGGACAGGGTAATAATTCACCCCTCCACTTT. Translating gives CASSLDGQGNNSPLHF.